One and the same sample provided the 4 T cell receptor beta chains below, sequenced in a study of long-term antiretroviral therapy in people with HIV (dated by TCRdb to the early 2020s). Sequencing of the TRB variable region was done with the immunoSEQ hsTCRB v3.0 assay at survey level resolution. This immuneACCESS table, as held by TCRdb, lists in-frame sequences with V and J called but not all clones. Of the missing ones, under half trace to an unresolved V gene in checked studies; the others have no known cause. This sample lists fewer than 30,000 clones; about four fifths were detected once. The ten top clones hold approximately 5.1% of the sample. Sequencing was performed on unsorted PBMCs, taken 0.7 years before starting antiretroviral therapy. These receptors originate from a man in his thirties or forties with HIV.

This chain joins TRBV7-8 and TRBJ1-4, with unresolved D. In germline, CDR1 is SGHVS, CDR2 FQNEAQ. The CDR3 runs 15 residues. V was clipped by 2 bases and J by 4 bases, with 11 bases between them. The CDR3 DNA reads as TGTGCCAGCAGCTTATTTGCAGGCCATAATGAAAAACTGTTTTTT. It encodes CASSLFAGHNEKLFF.

The chain uses TRBV13 and TRBJ2-2; D remains ambiguous. Trimming removed 4 bases at V and 6 bases at J, with 6 bases between. This CDR3 region has 12 residues. The germline V gene has CDR1 PRHDT and CDR2 FYEKMQ (reference sequence). CDR3 loop: CASSSPPGELFF. The CDR3 DNA sequence: TGTGCCAGCAGCTCCCCCCCCGGGGAGCTGTTTTTT.

The chain employs TRBV4-3 and TRBJ2-1; 8 bases match TRBD2. The V segment lost 0 bases and the J segment 2 bases; nucleotides outside the gene matches: 15. Germline V lookup: CDR1 LGHNA, CDR2 YSLEER. The CDR3 totals 20 residues. This chain's CDR3 is CASSQDTPVPGSGTYNEQFF. Here the CDR3 DNA reads TGCGCCAGCAGCCAAGATACCCCGGTCCCTGGTAGCGGGACCTACAATGAGCAGTTCTTC.

In its sample, this clone was seen once. The chain carries TRBV30 and TRBJ2-5; unclear D gene. Near its end, the DNA agrees better with TRBJ2-7, so the J call may be wrong. The CDR3 covers 14 residues. Germline CDR1 is GTSNPN and CDR2 is SVGIG (reference sequence). As DNA, the CDR3 is TGTGCCTGGAGTGTAATCAGGAACACCTACGAGCAGTACTTC. It yields the protein CAWSVIRNTYEQYF.